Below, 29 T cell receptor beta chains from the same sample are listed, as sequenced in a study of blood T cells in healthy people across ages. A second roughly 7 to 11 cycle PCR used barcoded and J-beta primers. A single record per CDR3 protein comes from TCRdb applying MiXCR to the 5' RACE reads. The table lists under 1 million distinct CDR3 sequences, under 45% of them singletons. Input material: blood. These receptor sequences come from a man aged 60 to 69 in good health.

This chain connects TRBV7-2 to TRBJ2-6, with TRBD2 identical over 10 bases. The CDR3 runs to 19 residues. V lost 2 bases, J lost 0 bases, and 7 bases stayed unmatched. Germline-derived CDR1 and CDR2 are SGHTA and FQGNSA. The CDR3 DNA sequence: TGTGCCAGCAGCTTACTGCCTAGCGGGGGATACTCTGGGGCCAACGTCCTGACTTTC. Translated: CASSLLPSGGYSGANVLTF.

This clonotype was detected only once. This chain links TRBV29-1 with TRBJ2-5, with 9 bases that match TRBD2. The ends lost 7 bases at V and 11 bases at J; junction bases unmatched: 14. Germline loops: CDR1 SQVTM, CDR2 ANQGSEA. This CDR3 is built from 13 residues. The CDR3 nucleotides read TGCAGCGAACTAGCGGGTACCTACAATGAGCAGTACTTC. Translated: CSELAGTYNEQYF.

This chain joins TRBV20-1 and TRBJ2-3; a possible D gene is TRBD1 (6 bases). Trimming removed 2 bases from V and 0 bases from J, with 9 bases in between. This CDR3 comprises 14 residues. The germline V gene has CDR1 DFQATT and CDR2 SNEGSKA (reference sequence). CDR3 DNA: TGCAGTGCTAGACAGGGGATGAGCACAGATACGCAGTATTTT. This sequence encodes CSARQGMSTDTQYF.

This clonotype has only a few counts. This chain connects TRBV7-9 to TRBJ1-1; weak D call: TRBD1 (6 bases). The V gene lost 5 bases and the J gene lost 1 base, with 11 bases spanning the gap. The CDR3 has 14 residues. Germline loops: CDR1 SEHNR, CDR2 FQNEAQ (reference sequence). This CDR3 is CASSGGTPNTEAFF. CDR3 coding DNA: TGTGCCAGCAGCGGCGGGACACCGAACACTGAAGCTTTCTTT.

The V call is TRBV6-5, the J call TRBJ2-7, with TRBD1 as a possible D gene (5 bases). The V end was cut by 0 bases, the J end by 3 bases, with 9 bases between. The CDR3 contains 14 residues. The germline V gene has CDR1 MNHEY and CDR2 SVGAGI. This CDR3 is CASSYSRQYYEQYF. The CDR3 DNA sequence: TGTGCCAGCAGTTACTCGAGACAGTACTACGAGCAGTACTTC.

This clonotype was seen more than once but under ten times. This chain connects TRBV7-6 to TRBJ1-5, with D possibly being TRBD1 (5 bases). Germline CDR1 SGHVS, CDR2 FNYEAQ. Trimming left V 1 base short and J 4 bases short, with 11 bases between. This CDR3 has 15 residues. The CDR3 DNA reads TGTGCCAGCAGCTTAGGGACCTCAGGGAATCAGCCCCAGCATTTT. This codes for CASSLGTSGNQPQHF.

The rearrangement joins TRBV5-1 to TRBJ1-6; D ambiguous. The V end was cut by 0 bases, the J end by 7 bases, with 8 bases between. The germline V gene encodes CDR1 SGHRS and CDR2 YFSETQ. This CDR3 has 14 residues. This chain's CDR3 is CASSLEYPNSPLHF. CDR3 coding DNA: TGCGCCAGCAGCTTGGAGTACCCCAATTCACCCCTCCACTTT.

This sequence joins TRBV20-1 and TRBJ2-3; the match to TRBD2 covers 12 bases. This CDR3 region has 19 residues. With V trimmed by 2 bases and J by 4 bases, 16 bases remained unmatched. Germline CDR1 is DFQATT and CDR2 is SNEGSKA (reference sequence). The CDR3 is CSARRLAGGRWASADTQYF. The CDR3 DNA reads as TGCAGTGCTAGACGTCTAGCGGGGGGGCGGTGGGCGAGCGCAGATACGCAGTATTTT.

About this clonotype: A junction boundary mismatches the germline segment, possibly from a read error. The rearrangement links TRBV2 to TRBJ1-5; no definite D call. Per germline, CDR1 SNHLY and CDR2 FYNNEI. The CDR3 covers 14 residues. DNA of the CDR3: TGTACCAGCAAGACTGTTAAGGGCAATCAGCCCCAGCATTTT. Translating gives CTSKTVKGNQPQHF.

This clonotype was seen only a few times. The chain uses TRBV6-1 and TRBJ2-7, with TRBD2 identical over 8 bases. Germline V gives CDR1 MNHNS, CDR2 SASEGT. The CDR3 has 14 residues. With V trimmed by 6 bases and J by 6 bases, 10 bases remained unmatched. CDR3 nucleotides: TGTGCCAGCAGAGAGCGGGGCGGGGGGTTCGAGCAGTACTTC. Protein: CASRERGGGFEQYF.

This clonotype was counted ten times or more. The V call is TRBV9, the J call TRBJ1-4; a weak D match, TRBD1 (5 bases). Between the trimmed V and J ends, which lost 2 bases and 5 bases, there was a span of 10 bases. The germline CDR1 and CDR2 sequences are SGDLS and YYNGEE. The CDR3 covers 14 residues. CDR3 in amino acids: CASSVGTVNEKLFF. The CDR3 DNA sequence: TGTGCCAGCAGCGTGGGGACGGTGAATGAAAAACTGTTTTTT.

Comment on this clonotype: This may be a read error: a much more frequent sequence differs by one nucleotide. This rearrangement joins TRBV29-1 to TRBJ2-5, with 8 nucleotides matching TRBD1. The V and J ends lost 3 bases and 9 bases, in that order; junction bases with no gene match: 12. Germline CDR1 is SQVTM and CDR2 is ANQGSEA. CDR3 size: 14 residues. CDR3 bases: TGCAGCGTTGACTCGGACAGGGCTTGGGAGGCCCAGTACTTC. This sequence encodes CSVDSDRAWEAQYF.

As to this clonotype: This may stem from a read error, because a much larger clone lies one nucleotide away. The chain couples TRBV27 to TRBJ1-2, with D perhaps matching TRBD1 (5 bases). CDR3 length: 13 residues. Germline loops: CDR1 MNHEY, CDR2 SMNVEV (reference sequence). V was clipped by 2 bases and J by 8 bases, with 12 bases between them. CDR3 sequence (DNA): TGTGCCAGCAGTTTACGGGGGACGGAGGGCTACACCTTC. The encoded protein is CASSLRGTEGYTF.

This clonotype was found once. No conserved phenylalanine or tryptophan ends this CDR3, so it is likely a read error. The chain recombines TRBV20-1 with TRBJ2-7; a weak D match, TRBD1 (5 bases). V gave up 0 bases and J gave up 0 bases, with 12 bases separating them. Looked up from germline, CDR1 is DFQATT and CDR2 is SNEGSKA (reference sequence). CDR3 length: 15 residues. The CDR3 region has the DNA TGCAGTGCTAGAGATACAGGCAGTAGCTCCTACGAGCAGTACTTA. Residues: CSARDTGSSSYEQYL.

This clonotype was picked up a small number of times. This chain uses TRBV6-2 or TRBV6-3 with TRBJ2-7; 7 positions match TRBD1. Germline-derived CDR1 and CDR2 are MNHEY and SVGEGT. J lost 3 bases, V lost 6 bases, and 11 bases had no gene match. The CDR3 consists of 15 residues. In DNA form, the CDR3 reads TGTGCCAGCAGGGAAAGCTCGACAGGGAGCTACGAGCAGTACTTC. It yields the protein CASRESSTGSYEQYF.

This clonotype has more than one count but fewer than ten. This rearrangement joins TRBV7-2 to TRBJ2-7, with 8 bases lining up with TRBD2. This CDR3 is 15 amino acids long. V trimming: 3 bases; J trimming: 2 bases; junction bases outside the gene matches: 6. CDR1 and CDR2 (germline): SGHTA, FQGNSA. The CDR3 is CASSLGGGLTYEQYF. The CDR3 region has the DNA TGTGCCAGCAGCTTGGGCGGGGGGCTGACCTACGAGCAGTACTTC.

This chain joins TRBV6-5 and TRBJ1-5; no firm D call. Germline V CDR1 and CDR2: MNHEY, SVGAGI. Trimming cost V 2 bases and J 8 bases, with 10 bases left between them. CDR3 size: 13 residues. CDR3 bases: TGTGCCAGCAGTTACCGCTTCCAGGAGCCCCAGCATTTT. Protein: CASSYRFQEPQHF.

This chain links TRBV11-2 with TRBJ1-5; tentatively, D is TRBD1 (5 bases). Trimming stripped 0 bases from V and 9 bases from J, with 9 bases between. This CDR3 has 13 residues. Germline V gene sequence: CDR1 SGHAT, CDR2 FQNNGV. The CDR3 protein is CASSLDLRGPQHF. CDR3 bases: TGTGCCAGCAGCTTAGATCTGAGGGGGCCCCAGCATTTT.

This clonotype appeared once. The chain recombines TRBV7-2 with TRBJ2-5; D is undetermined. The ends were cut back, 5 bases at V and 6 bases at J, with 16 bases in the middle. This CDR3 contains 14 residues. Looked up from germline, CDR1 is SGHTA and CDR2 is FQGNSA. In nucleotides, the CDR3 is TGTGCCAGCAGCGTAGGTGGCAGTGAGAAGACCCAGTACTTC. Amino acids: CASSVGGSEKTQYF.

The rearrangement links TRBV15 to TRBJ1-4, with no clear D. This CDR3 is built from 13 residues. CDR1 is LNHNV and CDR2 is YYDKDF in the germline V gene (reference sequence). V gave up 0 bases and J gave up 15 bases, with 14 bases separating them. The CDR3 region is CATSRDLNSWVFF. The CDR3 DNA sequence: TGTGCCACCAGCAGAGATTTAAACAGTTGGGTGTTTTTT. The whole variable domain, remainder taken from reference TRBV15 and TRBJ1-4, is DAMVIQNPRYQVTQFGKPVTLSCSQTLNHNVMYWYQQKSSQAPKLLFHYYDKDFNNEADTPDNFQSRRPNTSFCFLDIRSPGLGDTAMYLCATSRDLNSWVFFGSGTQLSVL.

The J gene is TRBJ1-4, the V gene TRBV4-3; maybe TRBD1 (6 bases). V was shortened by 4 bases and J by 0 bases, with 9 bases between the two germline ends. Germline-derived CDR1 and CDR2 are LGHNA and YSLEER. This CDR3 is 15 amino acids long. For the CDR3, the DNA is TGCGCCAGCAGCCGGTACAGGGCAACTAATGAAAAACTGTTTTTT. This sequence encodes CASSRYRATNEKLFF.

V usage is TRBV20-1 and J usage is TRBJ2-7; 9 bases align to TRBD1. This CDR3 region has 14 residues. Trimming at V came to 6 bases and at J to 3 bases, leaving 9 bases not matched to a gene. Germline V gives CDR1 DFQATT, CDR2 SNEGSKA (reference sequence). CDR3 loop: CSATPQGAHYEQYF. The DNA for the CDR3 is TGCAGTGCAACCCCACAGGGGGCTCACTACGAGCAGTACTTC.

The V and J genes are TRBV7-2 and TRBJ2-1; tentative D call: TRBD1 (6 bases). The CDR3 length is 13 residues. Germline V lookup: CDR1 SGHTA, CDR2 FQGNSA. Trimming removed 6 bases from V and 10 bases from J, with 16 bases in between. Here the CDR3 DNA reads TGTGCCAGCAGTCCTGGACAGAGAAGAGAGCAGTTCTTC. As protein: CASSPGQRREQFF.

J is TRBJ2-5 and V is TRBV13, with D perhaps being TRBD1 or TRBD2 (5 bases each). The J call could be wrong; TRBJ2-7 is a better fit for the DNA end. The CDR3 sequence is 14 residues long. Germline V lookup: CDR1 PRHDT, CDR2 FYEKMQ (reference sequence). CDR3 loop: CASSTRGTPYEQYF. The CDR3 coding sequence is TGTGCCAGCAGCACCCGGGGCACCCCCTACGAGCAGTACTTC.

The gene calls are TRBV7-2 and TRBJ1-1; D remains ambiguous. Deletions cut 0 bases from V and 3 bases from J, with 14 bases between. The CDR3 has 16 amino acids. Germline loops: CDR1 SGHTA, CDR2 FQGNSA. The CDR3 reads CASSLAQNTRDTEAFF. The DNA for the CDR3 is TGTGCCAGCAGCTTAGCCCAGAATACGAGGGACACTGAAGCTTTCTTT.

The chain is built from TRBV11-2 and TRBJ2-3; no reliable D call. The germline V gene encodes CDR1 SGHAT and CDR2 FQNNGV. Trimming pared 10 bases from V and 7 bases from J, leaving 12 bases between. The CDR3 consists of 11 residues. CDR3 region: CATTKEYTQYF. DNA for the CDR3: TGTGCCACCACCAAGGAGTATACGCAGTATTTT.

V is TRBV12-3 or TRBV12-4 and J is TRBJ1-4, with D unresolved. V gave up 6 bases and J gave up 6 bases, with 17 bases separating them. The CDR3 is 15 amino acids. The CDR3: CASSPDTGSYEKLFF. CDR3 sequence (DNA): TGTGCCAGCAGCCCCGACACTGGATCGTATGAAAAACTGTTTTTT.

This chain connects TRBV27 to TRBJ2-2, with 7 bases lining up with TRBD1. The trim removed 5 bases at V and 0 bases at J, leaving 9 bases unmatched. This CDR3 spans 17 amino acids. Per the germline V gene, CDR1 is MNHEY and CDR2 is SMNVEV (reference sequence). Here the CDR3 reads CASSLLPTGANTGELFF. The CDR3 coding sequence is TGTGCCAGCAGTCTCCTCCCCACAGGGGCGAACACCGGGGAGCTGTTTTTT.

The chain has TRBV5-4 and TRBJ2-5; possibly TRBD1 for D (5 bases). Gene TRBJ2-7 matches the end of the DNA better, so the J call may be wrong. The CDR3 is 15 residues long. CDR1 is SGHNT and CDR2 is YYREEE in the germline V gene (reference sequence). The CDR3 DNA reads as TGTGCCAGCAGCTCGCAGGGTCTCCCTCCCCTCGAGCAGTACTTC. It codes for CASSSQGLPPLEQYF.